Described below is a single T cell receptor beta chain sequence and its context. Other nucleotide sequences in the sample specify the same CDR3. As for time point: peak reinfection, 3 to 8 weeks after reinfection detection. The sorted cells went straight to TCR sequencing with no prior in vitro expansion. Here immunoSEQ multiplex PCR was the method, and the copy in TCRdb shows in-frame clones only, minus some. The repertoire holds 35,000 to 55,000 clones, around 87% seen once, with 0.95% to 1.5% in the top ten. The source of the sample is a study of memory CD8 T cells in hepatitis C reinfection. The CDR3 runs to 13 residues. The germline V gene has CDR1 LNHDA and CDR2 SQIVND (reference sequence). Trimming pared 3 bases from V and 1 base from J, leaving 6 bases between.

The chain has TRBV19 and TRBJ1-1; D is ambiguous. The receptor's source is a man aged 18 to 35 with hepatitis C virus infection. The sequenced material came from naive CD8+ T cells sorted from blood. The CDR3 sequence: CASSIGANTEAFF. The CDR3 coding sequence is TGTGCCAGTAGTATCGGAGCGAACACTGAAGCTTTCTTT.